This TCR beta chain was observed in a study of beta chain features in type 1 diabetes. Study context: Patients looked much like healthy donors when it came to age, gender and cell yields. General study results and limits: All four CD4+ subsets of Type 1 diabetes patients contained TCRB CDR3s that were moderately but significantly shorter.

This clone has a count of ten or more. Its cognate antigen is unknown. Reverse transcription of all isolated RNA meant that expressed TCRB transcripts were sequenced. Profiling relied on immunoSEQ multiplex PCR, and the TCRdb table lists in-frame clones only, not all of them. In the table there are more than 300,000 clones, 9.5% to 10% of which are singletons. Sorted CD4+ subsets: naive, central memory, regulatory, stem cell-like memory (CD45RO/CCR7/CD25/CD127/CD95/CD27 panel). The sequence derives from a man aged 25-45 years with type 1 diabetes. Specimen: central memory CD4+ T cells from blood.

CDR3 DNA sequence: TGTGCCAGCAGCTTAGCGCCCTGGCGGTCCTACAATGAGCAGTTCTTC. Encoded protein: CASSLAPWRSYNEQFF. The chain carries TRBV7-2 and TRBJ2-1; D gene unclear. This CDR3 region has 16 residues. CDR1 is SGHTA and CDR2 is FQGNSA in the germline V gene. Trimming took 0 bases from V and 1 from J, leaving 10 bases between them. Based on the CDR3 plus reference TRBV7-2 and TRBJ2-1, the full variable domain is GAGVSQSPSNKVTEKGKDVELRCDPISGHTALYWYRQSLGQGLEFLIYFQGNSAPDKSGLPSDRFSAERTGGSVSTLTIQRTQQEDSAVYLCASSLAPWRSYNEQFFGPGTRLTVL.